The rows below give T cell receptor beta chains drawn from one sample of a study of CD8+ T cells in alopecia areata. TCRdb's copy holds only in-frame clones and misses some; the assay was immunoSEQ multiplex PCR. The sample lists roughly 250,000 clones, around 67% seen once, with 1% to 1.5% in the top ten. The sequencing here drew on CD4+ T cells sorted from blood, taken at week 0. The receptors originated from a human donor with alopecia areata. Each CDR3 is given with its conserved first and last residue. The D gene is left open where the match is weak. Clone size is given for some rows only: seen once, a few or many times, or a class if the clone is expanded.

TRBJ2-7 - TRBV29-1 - TGCAGCGCCACGGGACTCTTATACGAGCAGTACTTC CSATGLLYEQYF
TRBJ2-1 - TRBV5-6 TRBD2 TGTGCCAGCAGCCCCCTCCCGGGGGGGTGGAATGAGCAGTTCTTC CASSPLPGGWNEQFF
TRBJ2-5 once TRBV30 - TGTGCCTGGAGCAAACGGGGGGCCCAAGAGACCCAGTACTTC CAWSKRGAQETQYF
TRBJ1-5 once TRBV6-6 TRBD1 TGTGCCAGCAGCTCGACAGGGGATCAGCCCCAGCATTTT CASSSTGDQPQHF
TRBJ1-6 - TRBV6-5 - TGTGCCAGCAGTTACTCGGTGTGGGACCCCCTCCACTTT CASSYSVWDPLHF
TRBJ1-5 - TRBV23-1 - TGCGCCAGCAGTCATTTAAAGGGAAATCAGCCCCAGCATTTT CASSHLKGNQPQHF
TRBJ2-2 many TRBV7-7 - TGTGCTAGCACCCCCATCCAGAGCGGGGAGCTGTTTTTT CASTPIQSGELFF
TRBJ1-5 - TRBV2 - TGTGCCAGCAGTGATGGGGGAAACGGCAATCAGCCCCAGCATTTT CASSDGGNGNQPQHF
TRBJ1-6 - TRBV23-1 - TGCGCCAGCAGTCACCGTTACAGGGCATATAATTCACCCCTCCACTTT CASSHRYRAYNSPLHF
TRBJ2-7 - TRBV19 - TGTGCCAGTAGTAGAAATTACTACGAGCAGTACTTC CASSRNYYEQYF
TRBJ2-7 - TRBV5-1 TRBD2 TGCGCCAGCAGCAAAGTAGCGGGGGACGAGCAGTACTTC CASSKVAGDEQYF
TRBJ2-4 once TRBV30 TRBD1 TGTGCCTGGAGTGTGGACAGGGTCATTCAGTACTTC CAWSVDRVIQYF
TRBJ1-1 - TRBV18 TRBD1 TGTGCCAGCTCACCAAACGGACAGGGCGGAACTGAAGCTTTCTTT CASSPNGQGGTEAFF
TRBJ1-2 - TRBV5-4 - TGTGCCAGCAGCCCCGACAGGAACTATGGCTACACCTTC CASSPDRNYGYTF